This entry features one TCR beta chain sequence. The data were taken from a study of blood T cell repertoires in COVID-19. TCRdb's copy holds only in-frame clones and misses some; the assay was immunoSEQ multiplex PCR. The data hold over 200,000 clones, with less than 90% observed a single time. The CDR3 length is 16 residues. V trimming: 0 bases; J trimming: 5 bases; junction bases outside the gene matches: 5. CDR1 and CDR2 (germline): SGHRS, YFSETQ. Sequencing was done on a sample of peripheral blood. The chain has TRBV5-1 and TRBJ2-3; 11 positions agree with TRBD2. The sequence was obtained from a woman older than 75 with active or convalescent COVID-19. CDR3 in DNA: TGCGCCAGCAGCTTGGATAGCGGGGGGGCTGGAGATACGCAGTATTTT. It encodes CASSLDSGGAGDTQYF.